Given below is one T cell receptor (beta chain) in context. The data belong to a study of blood T cell repertoires in COVID-19. Germline V gives CDR1 SNHLY, CDR2 FYNNEI. The CDR3 has 14 residues. V was pared by 6 bases and J by 0 bases, with 11 bases between. TCRdb keeps only in-frame clones here, not all; method: immunoSEQ multiplex PCR. The sample lists approximately 500,000 clones, roughly nine tenths seen once, with about 0.91% in the top ten. The receptor was derived from a man aged 18 to 30 with COVID-19, enrolled during active disease. The source material was peripheral blood. The rearrangement joins TRBV2 to TRBJ1-1; the D gene is possibly TRBD1 (6 bases). CDR3 DNA: TGTGCCAGCAGGCTACAGGGCATGAACACTGAAGCTTTCTTT. Residues: CASRLQGMNTEAFF.